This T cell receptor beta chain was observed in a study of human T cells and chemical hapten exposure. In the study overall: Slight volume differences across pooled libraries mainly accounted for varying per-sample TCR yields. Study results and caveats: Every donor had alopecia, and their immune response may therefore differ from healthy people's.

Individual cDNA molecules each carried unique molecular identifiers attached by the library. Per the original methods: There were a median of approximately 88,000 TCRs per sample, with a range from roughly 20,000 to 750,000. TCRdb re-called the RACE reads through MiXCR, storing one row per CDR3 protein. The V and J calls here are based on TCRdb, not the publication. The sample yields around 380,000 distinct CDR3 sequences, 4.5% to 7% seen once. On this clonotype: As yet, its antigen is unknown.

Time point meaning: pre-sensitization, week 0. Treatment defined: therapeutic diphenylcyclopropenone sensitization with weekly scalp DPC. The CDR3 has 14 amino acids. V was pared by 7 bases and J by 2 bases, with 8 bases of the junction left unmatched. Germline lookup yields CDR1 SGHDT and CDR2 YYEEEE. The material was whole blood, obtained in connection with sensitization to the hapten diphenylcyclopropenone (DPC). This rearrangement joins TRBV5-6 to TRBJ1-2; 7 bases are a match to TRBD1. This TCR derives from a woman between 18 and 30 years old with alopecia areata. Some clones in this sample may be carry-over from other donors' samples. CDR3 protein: CASRVTGENYGYTF. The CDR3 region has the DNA TGTGCCAGCCGGGTTACAGGGGAGAACTATGGCTACACCTTC.